Each of the 12 T cell receptor beta chains below was sequenced from the same sample in a study of OX40 agonist ivuxolimab in advanced cancers. Sequencing was performed with immunoSEQ multiplex PCR; in TCRdb, only in-frame clones are kept and a portion is missing. The sample lists around 67,000 clones; around four fifths were seen once. Sequencing was performed on CD4+ or CD8+ T cells sorted from blood, taken in a trial of the OX40 agonist ivuxolimab. These TCRs come from an adult with an advanced solid tumor such as melanoma, head and neck, liver or kidney cancer.

This clone was counted only a few times. V is TRBV19 and J is TRBJ2-2; 7 bases align to TRBD1. The CDR3 totals 16 residues. V shed 2 bases, J shed 4 bases, and the junction held 7 bases outside the gene matches. Germline values: CDR1 LNHDA, CDR2 SQIVND (reference sequence). The CDR3 sequence: CASSIHQGVGTGELFF. In DNA form, the CDR3 reads TGTGCCAGTAGTATACATCAGGGGGTAGGCACCGGGGAGCTGTTTTTT.

The chain couples TRBV2 to TRBJ1-1; possible D gene TRBD1, 5 bases. The V gene lost 4 bases and the J gene lost 0 bases, with 15 bases spanning the gap. The CDR3 is 16 residues long. Germline CDR1 is SNHLY and CDR2 is FYNNEI. The CDR3 DNA sequence: TGTGCCAGCAGTGGTGGGCGGTGGGGGATGAACACTGAAGCTTTCTTT. This encodes CASSGGRWGMNTEAFF.

CDR3 residues: CASSLFGQGSTEAFF. The CDR3 DNA reads TGCGCCAGCAGCTTGTTTGGACAGGGTAGCACTGAAGCTTTCTTT. The chain recombines TRBV5-1 with TRBJ1-1; 8 nucleotides agree with TRBD1. J was trimmed by 4 bases and V by 1 base; bases with no gene match: 6. The V gene's germline CDR1 is SGHRS and CDR2 YFSETQ. The CDR3 consists of 15 residues.

The chain is built from TRBV18 and TRBJ2-7; D is unclear. The CDR3 consists of 14 residues. The V end lost 3 bases, the J end lost 5 bases, and 14 bases lay between the germline ends. CDR1 is KGHSH, CDR2 LQKENI, per germline. CDR3 region: CASSPLGQVDEQYF. The CDR3 DNA reads as TGTGCCAGCTCACCTCTAGGGCAAGTAGACGAGCAGTACTTC.

CDR3 DNA: TGTGCCAGCAGTGAAGTGGGTCTCAATGAGCAGTTCTTC. Translating it yields CASSEVGLNEQFF. This rearrangement joins TRBV6-1 to TRBJ2-1; D remains unclear. With 1 base removed from V and 6 bases from J, the gap between germline ends came to 7 bases. CDR1 and CDR2 (germline): MNHNS, SASEGT. The CDR3 runs to 13 residues.

CDR3 amino acids: CASSYSRGLAGDTQYF. CDR3 nucleotides: TGTGCCAGCAGTTACTCGAGGGGACTAGCGGGAGATACGCAGTATTTT. This rearrangement joins TRBV6-5 to TRBJ2-3; 12 bases fit TRBD2. There are 16 residues in the CDR3. CDR1 and CDR2 from the germline V gene are MNHEY and SVGAGI. V lost 0 bases and J lost 5; bases outside the gene matches: 3.

V usage is TRBV2 and J usage is TRBJ1-1; weak D call: TRBD1 (5 bases). The CDR3 extends over 15 amino acids. CDR1 SNHLY and CDR2 FYNNEI come from the germline V gene. V lost 7 bases and J 0 bases, leaving 15 bases between the germline ends. Here the CDR3 reads CASTPRRGMNTEAFF. In nucleotides, the CDR3 is TGTGCCAGCACCCCCCGACGGGGGATGAACACTGAAGCTTTCTTT.

The chain joins TRBV9 to TRBJ2-3; 7 nucleotides line up with TRBD2. The V gene's germline CDR1 is SGDLS and CDR2 YYNGEE. This CDR3 spans 15 amino acids. V dropped 0 bases and J dropped 2; count of bases not matched to a gene: 3. The CDR3 coding sequence is TGTGCCAGCAGCGTAGCGGGACTAAACACAGATACGCAGTATTTT. It is translated as CASSVAGLNTDTQYF.

V usage is TRBV7-3 and J usage is TRBJ2-1; perhaps TRBD2 as D (6 bases). The germline V gene encodes CDR1 SGHTA and CDR2 FQGTGA. This CDR3 contains 14 residues. The germline V and J ends were trimmed by 5 bases and 9 bases, with 17 bases remaining between them. The CDR3 DNA follows: TGTGCCAGCAGCCCGGCGACTAGAGTAGGTGAGCAGTTCTTC. Amino acids: CASSPATRVGEQFF.

The J gene is TRBJ2-6, the V gene TRBV19; D may be TRBD1 (5 bases). V lost 3 bases and J 1 base, leaving 13 bases between the germline ends. Germline assignment: CDR1 LNHDA and CDR2 SQIVND (reference sequence). There are 17 residues in the CDR3. Here the CDR3 reads CASSIRAGLSGANVLTF. CDR3 nucleotide sequence: TGTGCCAGTAGTATTAGGGCAGGGCTGTCTGGGGCCAACGTCCTGACTTTC. Complete variable domain (other parts from reference TRBV19 and TRBJ2-6): DGGITQSPKYLFRKEGQNVTLSCEQNLNHDAMYWYRQDPGQGLRLIYYSQIVNDFQKGDIAEGYSVSREKKESFPLTVTSAQKNPTAFYLCASSIRAGLSGANVLTFGAGSRLTVL.

The rearrangement joins TRBV27 to TRBJ1-1; 7 nucleotides align to TRBD1. The CDR3 contains 14 residues. In germline, CDR1 is MNHEY, CDR2 SMNVEV (reference sequence). Unmatched junction bases numbered 4, after V lost 4 bases and J lost 2 bases. The CDR3 DNA is TGTGCCAGCAGTTCGGGACAGTTCAACACTGAAGCTTTCTTT. The encoded protein is CASSSGQFNTEAFF.

In its sample, this clone was seen a few times. The V call is TRBV27, the J call TRBJ2-1; possible D gene TRBD1, 5 bases. The CDR3 is 16 residues long. Trimming shortened V by 8 bases and J by 0 bases, and 17 bases separated the two germline ends. CDR1 and CDR2 from the germline V gene are MNHEY and SMNVEV (reference sequence). CDR3 DNA: TGTGCCAGCCTGAGTAAGGGGTCCAGCTCCTACAATGAGCAGTTCTTC. This translates into CASLSKGSSSYNEQFF.